These 11 T cell receptor beta chains were all obtained from the same sample, sequenced in a study of cytomegalovirus exposure and HLA in healthy donors. The PCR used 60 Vbeta and 13 Jbeta primers. This table comes from immunoSEQ multiplex PCR, and its TCRdb copy is limited to in-frame clones, with some not included. The sample contains roughly 100,000 clones, around a tenth of which appear only once. The specimen was PBMCs. The origin of the receptors is a man in his forties in good health and CMV-seropositive.

This clone was recorded a few times. The chain combines TRBV5-1 with TRBJ1-5; 7 positions match TRBD1. The CDR3 is 14 residues long. Germline V CDR1 and CDR2: SGHRS, YFSETQ. With V trimmed by 0 bases and J by 7 bases, 4 bases remained unmatched. Here the CDR3 reads CASSLGAGGQPQHF. CDR3 coding DNA: TGCGCCAGCAGCTTGGGCGCAGGGGGGCAGCCCCAGCATTTT.

The chain is built from TRBV19 and TRBJ1-6, with D uncertain. The CDR3 is 12 residues long. Germline V gene sequence: CDR1 LNHDA, CDR2 SQIVND (reference sequence). Trimming removed 5 bases from V and 7 bases from J, with 6 bases in between. CDR3 region: CASSSGNSPLHF. Written as DNA, the CDR3 is TGTGCCAGTAGTTCGGGGAATTCACCCCTCCACTTT.

The chain has TRBV15 and TRBJ1-5; possibly TRBD1 for D (5 bases). Trimming stripped 4 bases from V and 4 bases from J, with 8 bases between. Germline-derived CDR1 and CDR2 are LNHNV and YYDKDF (reference sequence). This CDR3 comprises 13 residues. The CDR3 bases are TGTGCCACCAGCACGGAGGGGAATCAGCCCCAGCATTTT. Translated, it gives CATSTEGNQPQHF.

This clone is labeled as medium-sized. The chain recombines TRBV29-1 with TRBJ2-1; TRBD2 aligns across 8 bases. V lost 2 bases, J lost 8 bases, and 8 bases stayed unmatched. Germline CDR1 SQVTM, CDR2 ANQGSEA. This CDR3 spans 14 amino acids. CDR3 sequence (DNA): TGCAGCGTTGAATCGAGCGGGAGACTATATGAGCAGTTCTTC. Protein: CSVESSGRLYEQFF.

This clone was counted between two and nine times. This chain links TRBV15 with TRBJ2-7, with 8 bases fitting TRBD2. The CDR3 has 14 residues. Germline V gene sequence: CDR1 LNHNV, CDR2 YYDKDF (reference sequence). J gave up 3 bases and V 7 bases, and 8 bases lay outside the gene matches. CDR3 in DNA: TGTGCCACCACCTCGGAGCGGGGGTACTACGAGCAGTACTTC. Amino acid sequence: CATTSERGYYEQYF.

About this clone itself: Other DNA variants within this sample encode the same CDR3. The V gene is TRBV6-1, the J gene TRBJ2-7; 10 bases match TRBD2. The CDR3 has 15 amino acids. Looked up from germline, CDR1 is MNHNS and CDR2 is SASEGT. V lost 1 base, J lost 4 bases, and 4 bases stayed unmatched. CDR3 DNA sequence: TGTGCCAGCAGTGAAGGGACTAGCGGAAGTTACGAGCAGTACTTC. Translating gives CASSEGTSGSYEQYF.

V is TRBV5-6 and J is TRBJ2-1; D might be TRBD2 (6 bases). CDR3 length: 17 residues. V dropped 2 bases and J dropped 8 bases, with 23 bases sitting between them. Germline CDR1 is SGHDT and CDR2 is YYEEEE. The chain's CDR3 is CASSLRESLTMVDEQFF. CDR3 DNA sequence: TGTGCCAGCAGCTTACGGGAGTCTCTTACAATGGTGGATGAGCAGTTCTTC.

The gene calls are TRBV5-6 and TRBJ2-3; 10 nucleotides match TRBD2. The CDR3 is made up of 14 amino acids. V gave up 4 bases and J gave up 6 bases; unmatched junction bases: 5. Germline V lookup: CDR1 SGHDT, CDR2 YYEEEE. The CDR3 bases are TGTGCCAGCAGCCCGCCTAGCGGGAGCGATACGCAGTATTTT. It translates to CASSPPSGSDTQYF.

The chain couples TRBV9 to TRBJ2-2; 9 bases match TRBD2. Germline-derived CDR1 and CDR2 are SGDLS and YYNGEE. V gave up 4 bases and J gave up 5 bases; unmatched junction bases: 9. The CDR3 is 16 amino acids. The CDR3 DNA sequence: TGTGCCAGCAGCCGAGGGGTAGCGGGAGTAACCGGGGAGCTGTTTTTT. As protein: CASSRGVAGVTGELFF.

Only a few counts were recorded for this clone. This chain joins TRBV10-3 and TRBJ2-1, with TRBD2 identical over 8 bases. From germline, CDR1 is ENHRY and CDR2 SYGVKD. This CDR3 contains 15 residues. V lost 4 bases and J lost 8; bases outside the gene matches: 10. The CDR3 sequence is CAISGSAGDLDEQFF. CDR3 DNA: TGTGCCATCAGTGGCTCAGCGGGAGATTTAGATGAGCAGTTCTTC.

The chain combines TRBV4-1 with TRBJ1-5, with D uncertain. From germline, CDR1 is MGHRA and CDR2 YSYEKL. This CDR3 has 14 residues. The ends were cut back, 3 bases at V and 2 bases at J, with 8 bases in the middle. The CDR3 region has the DNA TGCGCCAGCAGCCACCGGGGTCGCAATCAGCCCCAGCATTTT. Translation: CASSHRGRNQPQHF.